These 6 T cell receptor beta chains came from one sample sequenced in a study of cytomegalovirus exposure and HLA in healthy donors. The PCR contained 60 Vbeta and 13 Jbeta primers. Using immunoSEQ multiplex PCR, the repertoire was profiled, and TCRdb retains in-frame clones only, with some absent. This table holds 160,000 or so clones, 80% to 90% found once. The sequenced material came from PBMCs. These receptors originate from a woman younger than 30 in good health and CMV-seropositive.

The chain has TRBV30 and TRBJ2-7; TRBD2 matches 9 bases. The CDR3 is 19 amino acids. Germline CDR1 and CDR2: GTSNPN and SVGIG (reference sequence). V lost 4 bases, J lost 3 bases, and 22 bases stayed unmatched. The CDR3 sequence: CAWTTAGGQASGLYYEQYF. The CDR3 region has the DNA TGTGCCTGGACCACTGCGGGGGGGCAGGCTAGCGGACTCTACTACGAGCAGTACTTC.

The chain couples TRBV30 to TRBJ1-6, with 8 bases that match TRBD1. CDR3 length: 14 residues. Germline V gene data show CDR1 as GTSNPN and CDR2 as SVGIG (reference sequence). V was pared by 3 bases and J by 9 bases, with 7 bases of the junction left unmatched. The CDR3 DNA reads as TGTGCCTGGAGCGGACAGGGAAGACCTTCACCCCTCCACTTT. As protein: CAWSGQGRPSPLHF.

This clone appeared once. The chain joins TRBV25-1 to TRBJ1-6, with D tentatively TRBD1 (6 bases). Germline V gene data show CDR1 as MGHDK and CDR2 as SYGVNS. The CDR3 length is 16 residues. Trimming took 3 bases from V and 8 from J, leaving 17 bases between them. CDR3: CASSEPVDREYSPLHF. The CDR3 nucleotides are TGTGCCAGCAGTGAGCCCGTGGACAGAGAGTATTCACCCCTCCACTTT.

The chain combines TRBV7-2 with TRBJ2-7; D is uncertain. The length of the CDR3 is 13 residues. V lost 1 base to trimming and J lost 1 base, with 5 bases between them. The germline CDR1 and CDR2 sequences are SGHTA and FQGNSA. CDR3 amino acids: CASSLGRSYEQYF. Here the CDR3 DNA reads TGTGCCAGCAGCTTAGGCAGGTCCTACGAGCAGTACTTC.

The rearrangement joins TRBV6-5 to TRBJ1-1, with a possible D match to TRBD1 (5 bases). The ends were cut back, 7 bases at V and 4 bases at J, with 16 bases in the middle. This CDR3 has 14 amino acids. Germline loops: CDR1 MNHEY, CDR2 SVGAGI. The CDR3 reads CASTPSGGSTEAFF. CDR3 bases: TGTGCCAGCACCCCCTCGGGGGGATCCACTGAAGCTTTCTTT.

This chain joins TRBV19 and TRBJ2-2; TRBD1 agrees at 8 bases. The ends lost 10 bases at V and 2 bases at J; junction bases unmatched: 6. The CDR3 spans 14 residues. The germline V gene encodes CDR1 LNHDA and CDR2 SQIVND (reference sequence). DNA of the CDR3: TGTGCCACCCAGGGACAGGCAAACACCGGGGAGCTGTTTTTT. Translation gives CATQGQANTGELFF.